A single sample is the source of the 5 T cell receptor beta chains below, sequenced in a study of molecular identifiers for immune sequencing clone quantification. MiXCR was run by TCRdb on the PCR reads, yielding one entry per CDR3 protein. The sample carries 250,000 to 350,000 distinct CDR3 sequences, about 21% recorded once. Sequencing was performed on naive CD8+ T cells from blood, with Jurkat cell RNA spiked in. Subset described: FACS-sorted CD8+CD4-CCR7+CD45RA+ naive T cells. The source of these receptors is a human donor in good health. Some libraries in this study had Jurkat cell RNA spiked in.

With respect to this clonotype: A much more abundant neighbour one base away suggests this may be a read error. The chain employs TRBV7-6 and TRBJ2-7; D may match TRBD1 or TRBD2 (5 bases each). The CDR3 runs 15 residues. Looked up from germline, CDR1 is SGHVS and CDR2 is FNYEAQ. The CDR3 nucleotides read TGTGCCGGCAGCCTCCACCCAGGGACGGGTTACGAGCAGTACTTC. Translating gives CAGSLHPGTGYEQYF.

This clonotype was recorded many times. This chain connects TRBV20-1 to TRBJ2-3, with 12 bases identical to TRBD2. Germline trimming cut 3 bases from V and 5 bases from J; bases unmatched to any gene: 12. The germline V gene encodes CDR1 DFQATT and CDR2 SNEGSKA (reference sequence). The CDR3 is 17 amino acids. This CDR3 is CSARSPLAGGLIDTQYF. The CDR3 DNA sequence: TGCAGTGCTAGGTCCCCCCTAGCGGGAGGGTTAATAGATACGCAGTATTTT.

Regarding this clonotype: Being one base from a much bigger clone, this may be a read error. This CDR3 reads CAGSYGETEAFF. Here the CDR3 DNA reads TGTGCCGGCAGTTACGGGGAGACTGAAGCTTTCTTT. The chain employs TRBV6-6 and TRBJ1-1; D not certain. CDR1 MNHNY and CDR2 SVGAGI come from the germline V gene (reference sequence). The CDR3 has 12 amino acids.

This clonotype was detected only a few times. The rearrangement uses TRBV27 and TRBJ1-1; D possibly corresponds to TRBD1 (6 bases). There are 17 residues in the CDR3. Germline CDR1 is MNHEY and CDR2 is SMNVEV (reference sequence). Trimming removed 2 bases from V and 0 bases from J, with 16 bases in between. The CDR3 bases are TGTGCCAGCAGTTTAGTCACCGTGTCAGGGGTGAACACTGAAGCTTTCTTT. Its protein product is CASSLVTVSGVNTEAFF.

With respect to this clonotype: A much larger clone lies one base from this, so it may be a read error. Here the CDR3 omits its conserved ending phenylalanine or tryptophan, so a read error is the likely source. V and J are TRBV4-2 and TRBJ2-1; 8 positions match TRBD1. Germline V gene sequence: CDR1 LGHNA, CDR2 YNFKEQ. J gave up 8 bases and V 3 bases, and 3 bases lay outside the gene matches. The CDR3 totals 13 residues. The CDR3 sequence: CASSHADRDEQFL. CDR3 sequence (DNA): TGTGCCAGCAGCCATGCGGACAGGGATGAGCAGTTCCTC.